These 8 T cell receptor beta chains share one sample of origin, sequenced in a study of T cells expressing NK-cell markers. TCRdb re-called the 5' RACE reads and shows each CDR3 protein once, DNA omitted. The specimen's table records approximately 550,000 distinct CDR3 sequences. Material: blood T cells: a sorted CD56 or NKG2C T cell subset, CD4+ or CD8+ T cells, or bulk PBMC T cells (not recorded which). The origin of the receptors is a young man in good health.

The rearrangement uses TRBV6-5 and TRBJ1-6. The CDR3 is 14 amino acids. Germline V gene sequence: CDR1 MNHEY, CDR2 SVGAGI. The CDR3 region is CASSYSITVSPLHF.

The chain uses TRBV20-1 and TRBJ2-1; TCRdb's D call, TRBD2, is unchecked because there is no DNA. This CDR3 spans 14 amino acids. Germline CDR1 reads DFQATT; CDR2 reads SNEGSKA (reference sequence). CDR3 protein: CSARRGTRHHEQFF.

This sequence joins TRBV20-1 and TRBJ2-5; TCRdb picks TRBD1, but there is no DNA to check that call. Germline V gene data show CDR1 as DFQATT and CDR2 as SNEGSKA (reference sequence). The CDR3 sequence is 16 residues long. The CDR3 loop reads CSARSYDLGGQETQYF.

The J gene is TRBJ2-1, the V gene TRBV24-1; TCRdb's D gene call, TRBD2, goes unchecked for lack of DNA. CDR1 KGHDR and CDR2 SFDVKD come from the germline V gene. The CDR3 has 18 amino acids. The CDR3 region is CATSEQNGLAGPYNEQFF.

The V gene is TRBV6-5, the J gene TRBJ2-3. Germline V gene lookup returns CDR1 MNHEY and CDR2 SVGAGI. The CDR3 has 15 amino acids. The CDR3 loop reads CASRPTRTSTDTQYF.

V and J are TRBV7-9 and TRBJ1-1. The CDR3 is made up of 11 amino acids. Germline V gives CDR1 SEHNR, CDR2 FQNEAQ (reference sequence). The CDR3 loop reads CASRRSAEAFF.

The CDR3 sequence is CASSDWRGQPSNQPQHF. The chain joins TRBV2 to TRBJ1-5; TCRdb calls TRBD1, which cannot be checked without DNA. Germline V lookup: CDR1 SNHLY, CDR2 FYNNEI. This CDR3 spans 17 amino acids.

This chain uses TRBV2 with TRBJ2-3; there is no DNA to check the TCRdb D call of TRBD2. The germline CDR1 and CDR2 sequences are SNHLY and FYNNEI. The CDR3 runs 14 residues. CDR3 residues: CASGVTALGGTQYF.